The 17 T cell receptor beta chains below come from one sample, sequenced in a study of blood T cell repertoires in COVID-19. Assay used: immunoSEQ multiplex PCR; TCRdb lists only in-frame clones, some missing. Of approximately 140,000 clones listed, roughly nine tenths are singletons. Material: peripheral blood. Source of these receptors: a human donor with COVID-19, enrolled during active disease. The donor label of this sample is uncertain.

V gene TRBV25-1 combines with J gene TRBJ2-7; 12 bases map to TRBD1. V lost 4 bases to trimming and J lost 6 bases; unmatched junction nucleotides: 4. This CDR3 spans 14 amino acids. Looked up from germline, CDR1 is MGHDK and CDR2 is SYGVNS. CDR3 region: CASSAPGQGAEQYF. CDR3 nucleotides: TGTGCCAGCAGTGCCCCGGGACAGGGGGCCGAGCAGTACTTC.

This rearrangement joins TRBV15 to TRBJ2-1, with 9 nucleotides matching TRBD1. The V segment lost 2 bases and the J segment 4 bases; nucleotides outside the gene matches: 9. CDR1 and CDR2 from the germline V gene are LNHNV and YYDKDF (reference sequence). This CDR3 is 17 amino acids long. Written as DNA, the CDR3 is TGTGCCACCAGCAGACCACTACAGGGGGCCGGGTACAATGAGCAGTTCTTC. Its protein product is CATSRPLQGAGYNEQFF.

J is TRBJ2-3 and V is TRBV3-1 (or the pseudogene TRBV3-2); tentatively, D is TRBD2 (6 bases). Trimming cost V 3 bases and J 4 bases, with 11 bases left between them. This CDR3 is 14 amino acids long. Germline CDR1 is LGHDT and CDR2 is YNNKEL (reference sequence). The CDR3 loop is CASSQRGVPDTQYF. The CDR3 DNA sequence: TGTGCCAGCAGCCAGCGGGGCGTCCCAGATACGCAGTATTTT.

The rearrangement joins TRBV5-5 to TRBJ1-5; D is unclear. The V gene lost 4 bases and the J gene lost 3 bases, with 8 bases spanning the gap. The CDR3 runs 13 residues. Germline V gives CDR1 SGHKS, CDR2 YYEKEE (reference sequence). CDR3 bases: TGTGCCAGCAGCCCCTATACCAATCAGCCCCAGCATTTT. It yields the protein CASSPYTNQPQHF.

This chain connects TRBV4-1 to TRBJ1-5, with 8 bases identical to TRBD1. V trimming: 4 bases; J trimming: 6 bases; junction bases outside the gene matches: 11. The CDR3 runs 16 residues. The germline gives CDR1 MGHRA, CDR2 YSYEKL. CDR3 sequence: CASSPVRTGMSQPQHF. CDR3 in DNA: TGCGCCAGCAGCCCCGTAAGGACAGGGATGAGTCAGCCCCAGCATTTT.

The V and J genes are TRBV10-3 and TRBJ2-6; 7 bases line up with TRBD1. After removal of 9 bases from V and 0 bases from J, the junction contained 8 bases not matched to a gene. Germline CDR1 is ENHRY and CDR2 is SYGVKD. CDR3 size: 16 residues. Written as DNA, the CDR3 is TGTGCCATTACGTCACAGGGGTCCTCTGGGGCCAACGTCCTGACTTTC. It is translated as CAITSQGSSGANVLTF.

This chain joins TRBV27 and TRBJ2-5, with 9 bases aligning to TRBD1. The CDR3 spans 15 residues. V lost 5 bases to trimming and J lost 7 bases; unmatched junction nucleotides: 11. Germline CDR1 is MNHEY and CDR2 is SMNVEV (reference sequence). CDR3 residues: CASSTGQGQTGTQYF. The CDR3 DNA follows: TGTGCCAGCAGTACAGGACAGGGGCAAACGGGGACCCAGTACTTC.

V gene TRBV2 combines with J gene TRBJ1-2, with D tentatively TRBD1 (5 bases). With 3 bases removed from V and 7 bases from J, the gap between germline ends came to 6 bases. Germline loops: CDR1 SNHLY, CDR2 FYNNEI. CDR3 length: 11 amino acids. The DNA of the CDR3 is TGTGCCAGCAGTGACAGGGCTGGCTACACCTTC. Translation gives CASSDRAGYTF.

The rearrangement links TRBV19 to TRBJ1-5, with TRBD1 matching over 8 bases. The CDR3 sequence is 15 residues long. Germline CDR1 is LNHDA and CDR2 is SQIVND (reference sequence). V shed 5 bases, J shed 6 bases, and the junction held 9 bases outside the gene matches. CDR3 coding DNA: TGTGCCAGTAGTGTTTTGGACAGGGATTTTCAGCCCCAGCATTTT. Protein: CASSVLDRDFQPQHF. Full variable domain (rest looked up from reference TRBV19 and TRBJ1-5): DGGITQSPKYLFRKEGQNVTLSCEQNLNHDAMYWYRQDPGQGLRLIYYSQIVNDFQKGDIAEGYSVSREKKESFPLTVTSAQKNPTAFYLCASSVLDRDFQPQHFGDGTRLSIL.

A single count supports this clone. This rearrangement joins TRBV19 to TRBJ1-5, with D possibly matching TRBD1 (5 bases). The CDR3 covers 19 residues. Germline V gene sequence: CDR1 LNHDA, CDR2 SQIVND (reference sequence). Trimming removed 0 bases from V and 4 bases from J, with 22 bases in between. Here the CDR3 DNA reads TGTGCCAGTAGTATAGATCATAGGGGTCCCGATACCGCTAATCAGCCCCAGCATTTT. Translating gives CASSIDHRGPDTANQPQHF.

This clone was detected only once. The chain combines TRBV12-3 or TRBV12-4 with TRBJ2-5; D uncertain. V dropped 8 bases and J dropped 2 bases, with 6 bases sitting between them. This CDR3 is built from 11 residues. Here the CDR3 reads CASAQQETQYF. CDR3 nucleotide sequence: TGTGCCAGCGCGCAACAAGAGACCCAGTACTTC.

This chain uses TRBV3-1 (or the pseudogene TRBV3-2) with TRBJ1-2; D possibly corresponds to TRBD1 (5 bases). Germline CDR1 LGHDT, CDR2 YNNKEL (reference sequence). The V gene lost 0 bases and the J gene lost 2 bases, with 10 bases spanning the gap. The CDR3 totals 15 residues. The CDR3 here is CASSQDQGQNYGYTF. For the CDR3, the DNA is TGTGCCAGCAGCCAAGATCAGGGCCAAAACTATGGCTACACCTTC.

This chain connects TRBV6-5 to TRBJ1-1; D is possibly TRBD1 (6 bases). V lost 4 bases, J lost 1 base, and 13 bases lay in between. Germline values: CDR1 MNHEY, CDR2 SVGAGI. The CDR3 is made up of 15 amino acids. CDR3 residues: CASSLNRVGNTEAFF. CDR3 bases: TGTGCCAGCAGTTTAAACAGGGTGGGGAACACTGAAGCTTTCTTT.

In this sample, this clone turned up a few times. The chain uses TRBV2 and TRBJ1-2, with TRBD1 matching over 9 bases. The CDR3 extends over 14 amino acids. CDR1 is SNHLY, CDR2 FYNNEI, per germline. J gave up 3 bases and V 8 bases, and 7 bases lay outside the gene matches. CDR3: CASLNRGRYYGYTF. The CDR3 nucleotides read TGTGCCAGCTTGAACAGGGGGCGATACTATGGCTACACCTTC.

This chain links TRBV14 with TRBJ1-2; D is perhaps TRBD1 (5 bases). This CDR3 has 14 amino acids. With 4 bases removed from V and 7 bases from J, the gap between germline ends came to 16 bases. Germline CDR1 reads SGHDN; CDR2 reads FVKESK. The CDR3 here is CASSPGPFGAGYTF. As DNA, the CDR3 is TGTGCCAGCAGCCCAGGGCCTTTCGGCGCTGGCTACACCTTC.

The chain has TRBV3-1 (or the pseudogene TRBV3-2) and TRBJ1-1; perhaps TRBD1 as D (5 bases). Between the trimmed V and J ends, which lost 0 bases and 4 bases, there was a span of 15 bases. The CDR3 totals 16 residues. Germline V gene sequence: CDR1 LGHDT, CDR2 YNNKEL (reference sequence). CDR3 nucleotides: TGTGCCAGCAGCCAAGATTTCGGGGGAACGGGCACTGAAGCTTTCTTT. Translation: CASSQDFGGTGTEAFF.

This chain connects TRBV28 to TRBJ1-2, with 7 nucleotides matching TRBD1. After removal of 4 bases from V and 3 bases from J, the junction contained 5 bases not matched to a gene. The CDR3 loop spans 14 amino acids. Germline lookup yields CDR1 MDHEN and CDR2 SYDVKM. In nucleotides, the CDR3 is TGTGCCAGCAGTTCCCCCGACAGGGACTATGGCTACACCTTC. Translated: CASSSPDRDYGYTF.